This T cell receptor (beta chain) is from a study of CD8 T cells in ankylosing spondylitis. Findings and caveats of the study: Disease-linked clones bore a CD8+ phenotype and were relatively rare in peripheral blood.

This CDR3 spans 12 amino acids. V shed 5 bases and J shed 4 bases, with 8 bases lying between them. Germline V gives CDR1 SGHVS, CDR2 FNYEAQ. Researchers built TCR beta libraries using quantitative 5'-RACE with molecular barcodes. TCRdb re-analysed the 5' RACE reads in MiXCR, keeping a single row per CDR3 protein. The repertoire holds around 150,000 distinct CDR3 sequences, 15% to 20% seen once, with 7.8% in the top ten. For this clonotype: Its matching antigen is unknown.

This receptor was taken from a male donor with ankylosing spondylitis or in good health (not recorded which). Specimen: blood, either unsorted or a sorted T cell fraction (not recorded which). The V and J genes are TRBV7-6 and TRBJ2-5; D is ambiguous. The CDR3 here is CASSTDRETQYF. DNA for the CDR3: TGTGCCAGCAGCACCGATAGAGAGACCCAGTACTTC.